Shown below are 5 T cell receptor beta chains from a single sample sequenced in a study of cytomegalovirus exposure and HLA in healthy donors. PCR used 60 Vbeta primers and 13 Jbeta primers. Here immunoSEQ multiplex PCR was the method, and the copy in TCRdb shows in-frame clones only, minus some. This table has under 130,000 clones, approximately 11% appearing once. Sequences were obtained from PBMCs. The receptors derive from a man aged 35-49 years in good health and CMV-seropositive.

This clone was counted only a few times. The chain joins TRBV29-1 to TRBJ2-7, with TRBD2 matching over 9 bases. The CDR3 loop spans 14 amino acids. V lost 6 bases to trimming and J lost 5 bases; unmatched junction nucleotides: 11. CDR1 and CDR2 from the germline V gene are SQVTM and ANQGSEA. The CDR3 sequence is CSVKTSGRSNEQYF. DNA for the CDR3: TGCAGCGTGAAGACTAGCGGAAGGTCCAACGAGCAGTACTTC.

In DNA form, the CDR3 reads TGTGCCAGCAGCTTCGGACAGGGCTTTGAAAAACTGTTTTTT. Its protein is CASSFGQGFEKLFF. The chain joins TRBV7-9 to TRBJ1-4; TRBD1 aligns across 8 bases. The J segment lost 7 bases and the V segment lost 3 bases, leaving 4 bases of the junction unmatched. CDR1 and CDR2 (germline): SEHNR, FQNEAQ (reference sequence). The length of the CDR3 is 14 residues. The entire variable domain, with the rest obtained from reference TRBV7-9 and TRBJ1-4, is as follows: DTGVSQNPRHKITKRGQNVTFRCDPISEHNRLYWYRQTLGQGPEFLTYFQNEAQLEKSRLLSDRFSAERPKGSFSTLEIQRTEQGDSAMYLCASSFGQGFEKLFFGSGTQLSVL.

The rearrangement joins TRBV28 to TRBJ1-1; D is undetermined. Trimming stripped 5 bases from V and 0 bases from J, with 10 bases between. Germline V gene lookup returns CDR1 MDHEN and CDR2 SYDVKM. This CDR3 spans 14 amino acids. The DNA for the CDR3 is TGTGCCAGCAGTCAAAGACAATTGAACACTGAAGCTTTCTTT. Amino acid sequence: CASSQRQLNTEAFF.

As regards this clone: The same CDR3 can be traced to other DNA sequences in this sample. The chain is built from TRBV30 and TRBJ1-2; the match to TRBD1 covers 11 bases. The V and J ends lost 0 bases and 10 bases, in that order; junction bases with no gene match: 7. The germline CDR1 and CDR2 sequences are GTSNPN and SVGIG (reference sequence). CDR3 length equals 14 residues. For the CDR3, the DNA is TGTGCCTGGAGTGTCCTGGGGACAGGGGGAGACTACACCTTC. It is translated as CAWSVLGTGGDYTF. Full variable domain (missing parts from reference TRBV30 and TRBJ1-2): SQTIHQWPATLVQPVGSPLSLECTVEGTSNPNLYWYRQAAGRGLQLLFYSVGIGQISSEVPQNLSASRPQDRQFILSSKKLLLSDSGFYLCAWSVLGTGGDYTFGSGTRLTVV.

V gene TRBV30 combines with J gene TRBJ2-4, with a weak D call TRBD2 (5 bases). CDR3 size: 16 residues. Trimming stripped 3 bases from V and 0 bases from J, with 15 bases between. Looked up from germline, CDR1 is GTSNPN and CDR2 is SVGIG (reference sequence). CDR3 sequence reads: CAWSVRGRVAKNIQYF. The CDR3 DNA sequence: TGTGCCTGGAGCGTACGAGGGCGGGTAGCCAAAAACATTCAGTACTTC.